This T cell receptor (beta chain) was sequenced for a study of vaccination and CD4 T cells after COVID-19. Of note for this clonotype: Its antigen is as yet unknown.

Treatment in this sample: roughly ten-day PBMC culture with coronavirus spike peptide pools or control peptides (ViraFEST assay). The unexposed donor gave CD4+ T cells before the COVID-19 pandemic (2011-2018). Cultured CD4+ T cell DNA underwent sequencing with the Oncomine TCR Beta short-read assay. The template was genomic DNA from cultured CD4+ T cells. Each CDR3 protein is one row after TCRdb ran MiXCR on the PCR reads. Of around 9,000 distinct CDR3 sequences listed, approximately 35% were seen once; the top ten hold around a third. Trimming stripped 6 bases from V and 1 base from J, with 12 bases between. Per germline, CDR1 DFQATT and CDR2 SNEGSKA (reference sequence). This CDR3 has 13 amino acids.

This TCR was sampled from a human donor in good health. The chain carries TRBV20-1 and TRBJ1-1, with a weak D call TRBD1 (5 bases). Material: CD4+ T cells from blood, cultured in vitro. The CDR3 sequence: CSAHRQPNTEAFF. In nucleotides, the CDR3 is TGCAGTGCCCATCGACAGCCGAACACTGAAGCTTTCTTT.